This T cell receptor (beta chain) comes out of a study of CXCR3-negative and CXCR3-positive naive CD8 T cells. Regarding the study as a whole: Greater hydrophobicity was found in TRB CDR3s of CXCR3-positive naive cells than of CXCR3-negative naive cells.

CD8+ T cell subsets were each sorted in triplicate, about 290,000 cells apiece. Naive CD8+ T cells showed a CD45RO-CCR7+CD27+CD95- phenotype. As regards this clonotype: Its target is unknown.

Via 5' RACE with UMI labels, TRB cDNA libraries were prepared. With the 5' RACE reads reprocessed, TCRdb shows one record per CDR3 protein and no DNA. The sample has 100,000 to 150,000 distinct CDR3 sequences. CDR1 SQVTM and CDR2 ANQGSEA come from the germline V gene. The CDR3 covers 13 residues. This chain links TRBV29-1 with TRBJ2-7; the D gene TCRdb calls, TRBD1, cannot be checked with no DNA. The TCR was taken from a human donor in good health. Some clones in this sample may be carry-over from other donors' samples. Input material: naive CXCR3- CD8+ T cells from blood. Subset given: CD45RO-CCR7+CD27+CD95- naive CD8+ T cells lacking CXCR3 (TNR3-). The chain's CDR3 is CSVEETDTYEQYF.